This T cell receptor (beta chain) was identified in a study of blood T cells in healthy people across ages. This clonotype has only a few counts. With 6 bases clipped from V and 10 bases from J, the junction kept 8 bases outside the gene matches. The CDR3 totals 13 residues. Germline V lookup: CDR1 DFQATT, CDR2 SNEGSKA (reference sequence). Sample-barcoded 5' priming and a J-beta primer mix drove a second PCR of about 7 to 11 cycles. One entry per CDR3 protein results from TCRdb running MiXCR on the 5' RACE reads. The sample has about 800,000 distinct CDR3 sequences; about half are singletons. Sequencing was done on a sample of blood. The source of this sequence is an older man in good health. This chain uses TRBV20-1 with TRBJ1-4; 10 bases map to TRBD1. As DNA, the CDR3 is TGCAGTGCACTTGGGACAGGGGACGGAAAACTGTTTTTT. Its protein product is CSALGTGDGKLFF.